The rows below give T cell receptor beta chains drawn from one sample of a study of identical twins. One entry per CDR3 protein, called by TCRdb with MiXCR from the 5' RACE reads. The sample has about 430,000 distinct CDR3 sequences, 18% seen once. The specimen was naive T cells sorted from blood. The receptors here all came from a man over 45 in good health. Both conserved end residues are part of each CDR3. A D gene is named only where the DNA matches it firmly. Expanded clones are given a class, and other clones once, few, many or no size at all.

v_call: TRBV5-1; d_call: TRBD1; j_call: TRBJ2-7; clone_size: -; cdr3_aa: CASSSMTGGIYEQYF; cdr3_nt: TGCGCCAGCAGCTCAATGACAGGGGGCATATACGAGCAGTACTTC
v_call: TRBV10-3; d_call: TRBD2; j_call: TRBJ2-3; clone_size: few; cdr3_aa: CAIRPGLSTDTQYF; cdr3_nt: TGTGCCATCAGGCCGGGACTATCCACAGATACGCAGTATTTT
v_call: TRBV7-2; d_call: TRBD1; j_call: TRBJ2-2; clone_size: many; cdr3_aa: CASSLFLRDRGSGELFF; cdr3_nt: TGTGCCAGCAGCTTGTTCCTCCGGGACAGAGGAAGCGGGGAGCTGTTTTTT
v_call: TRBV6-1; d_call: -; j_call: TRBJ2-7; clone_size: -; cdr3_aa: CASSERALPYEQYF; cdr3_nt: TGTGCCAGCAGTGAACGGGCTCTTCCCTACGAGCAGTACTTC
v_call: TRBV6-1; d_call: TRBD2; j_call: TRBJ2-5; clone_size: many; cdr3_aa: CASNPWGGTQETQYF; cdr3_nt: TGTGCCAGCAATCCCTGGGGGGGTACGCAAGAGACCCAGTACTTC
v_call: TRBV6-2/TRBV6-3; d_call: TRBD1; j_call: TRBJ2-7; clone_size: -; cdr3_aa: CASSYKTGGGYEQYF; cdr3_nt: TGTGCCAGCAGTTACAAGACAGGGGGCGGCTACGAGCAGTACTTC
v_call: TRBV21-1; d_call: -; j_call: TRBJ2-1; clone_size: many; cdr3_aa: CASSKMGTGRYNEQFF; cdr3_nt: TGTGCCAGCAGCAAAATGGGGACAGGGCGATACAATGAGCAGTTCTTC
v_call: TRBV6-2/TRBV6-3; d_call: TRBD1; j_call: TRBJ1-5; clone_size: -; cdr3_aa: CASRGQGYQPQHF; cdr3_nt: TGTGCCAGCAGAGGACAGGGGTATCAGCCCCAGCATTTT
v_call: TRBV12-3/TRBV12-4; d_call: TRBD2; j_call: TRBJ2-1; clone_size: -; cdr3_aa: CASSLEASGGAHYEQFF; cdr3_nt: TGTGCCAGCAGTTTAGAGGCTAGCGGGGGGGCTCACTATGAGCAGTTCTTC
v_call: TRBV20-1; d_call: TRBD2; j_call: TRBJ2-1; clone_size: few; cdr3_aa: CSASSRTSGYNEQFF; cdr3_nt: TGCAGTGCTAGTTCGCGGACTAGCGGTTACAATGAGCAGTTCTTC
v_call: TRBV4-3; d_call: TRBD2; j_call: TRBJ2-3; clone_size: few; cdr3_aa: CASSQEARTSGRTDTQYF; cdr3_nt: TGCGCCAGCAGCCAAGAGGCTAGGACTAGCGGCCGCACAGATACGCAGTATTTT
v_call: TRBV20-1; d_call: -; j_call: TRBJ1-4; clone_size: -; cdr3_aa: CSAPLLNEKLFF; cdr3_nt: TGCAGTGCTCCCCTTCTTAATGAAAAACTGTTTTTT
v_call: TRBV29-1; d_call: -; j_call: TRBJ1-2; clone_size: many; cdr3_aa: CSVEDRVMGYTF; cdr3_nt: TGCAGCGTTGAAGATAGGGTAATGGGCTACACCTTC
v_call: TRBV28; d_call: -; j_call: TRBJ2-1; clone_size: many; cdr3_aa: CASSLEPPGYNEQFF; cdr3_nt: TGTGCCAGCAGTTTAGAACCCCCGGGCTACAATGAGCAGTTCTTC
v_call: TRBV6-5; d_call: TRBD1; j_call: TRBJ2-7; clone_size: many; cdr3_aa: CASSYWTGSYEQYF; cdr3_nt: TGTGCCAGCAGTTACTGGACAGGATCCTACGAGCAGTACTTC
v_call: TRBV11-2; d_call: TRBD2; j_call: TRBJ2-2; clone_size: many; cdr3_aa: CASSLRGLADLTNTGELFF; cdr3_nt: TGTGCCAGCAGCTTAAGGGGACTAGCGGACCTTACGAACACCGGGGAGCTGTTTTTT
v_call: TRBV20-1; d_call: -; j_call: TRBJ1-1; clone_size: -; cdr3_aa: CSARGLVNTEAFF; cdr3_nt: TGCAGTGCTAGAGGCCTGGTGAACACTGAAGCTTTCTTT
v_call: TRBV20-1; d_call: TRBD2; j_call: TRBJ2-1; clone_size: -; cdr3_aa: CSASPGLAIGKQFF; cdr3_nt: TGCAGTGCTAGCCCCGGACTAGCAATTGGTAAGCAGTTCTTC
v_call: TRBV4-2; d_call: -; j_call: TRBJ1-1; clone_size: many; cdr3_aa: CASSQDPRNTEAFF; cdr3_nt: TGTGCCAGCAGCCAAGACCCCCGTAACACTGAAGCTTTCTTT
v_call: TRBV11-2; d_call: TRBD2; j_call: TRBJ2-7; clone_size: few; cdr3_aa: CASSALGLANPYEQYF; cdr3_nt: TGTGCCAGCAGCGCCCTCGGACTAGCAAACCCCTACGAGCAGTACTTC
v_call: TRBV5-5; d_call: TRBD1; j_call: TRBJ2-7; clone_size: many; cdr3_aa: CASSLAAGGYEQYF; cdr3_nt: TGTGCCAGCAGCTTGGCGGCAGGGGGCTACGAGCAGTACTTC
v_call: TRBV20-1; d_call: TRBD2; j_call: TRBJ2-3; clone_size: few; cdr3_aa: CSAIFPGLAEINTQYF; cdr3_nt: TGCAGTGCTATTTTCCCGGGACTAGCGGAAATAAATACGCAGTATTTT
v_call: TRBV12-3/TRBV12-4; d_call: TRBD2; j_call: TRBJ2-3; clone_size: many; cdr3_aa: CASSVGLAGGDTQYF; cdr3_nt: TGTGCCAGCAGTGTAGGACTAGCGGGAGGAGATACGCAGTATTTT
v_call: TRBV11-2; d_call: -; j_call: TRBJ2-7; clone_size: many; cdr3_aa: CASSLSYFYEQYF; cdr3_nt: TGTGCCAGCAGCTTAAGCTACTTTTACGAGCAGTACTTC
v_call: TRBV4-3; d_call: -; j_call: TRBJ1-5; clone_size: many; cdr3_aa: CASSPKYPTSLTDSNQPQHF; cdr3_nt: TGCGCCAGCAGCCCCAAATACCCAACGTCATTAACGGATAGCAATCAGCCCCAGCATTTT
v_call: TRBV6-5; d_call: TRBD2; j_call: TRBJ2-1; clone_size: many; cdr3_aa: CASSYSPKIGLAGDEQFF; cdr3_nt: TGTGCCAGCAGTTACTCCCCTAAAATCGGACTAGCGGGAGATGAGCAGTTCTTC
v_call: TRBV27; d_call: -; j_call: TRBJ1-6; clone_size: few; cdr3_aa: CATRVETANSPLHF; cdr3_nt: TGTGCCACCCGCGTCGAGACAGCTAATTCACCCCTCCACTTT
v_call: TRBV6-1; d_call: -; j_call: TRBJ1-1; clone_size: -; cdr3_aa: CASRPPGNQQNTEAFF; cdr3_nt: TGTGCCAGCCGACCCCCAGGGAATCAGCAGAACACTGAAGCTTTCTTT
v_call: TRBV15; d_call: -; j_call: TRBJ2-7; clone_size: -; cdr3_aa: CATSRDPGALGYEQYF; cdr3_nt: TGTGCCACCAGCAGAGATCCCGGGGCTCTCGGGTACGAGCAGTACTTC
v_call: TRBV10-2; d_call: -; j_call: TRBJ2-2; clone_size: -; cdr3_aa: CASLKPGNTGELFF; cdr3_nt: TGCGCCAGCCTCAAACCAGGGAACACCGGGGAGCTGTTTTTT
v_call: TRBV20-1; d_call: TRBD1; j_call: TRBJ1-4; clone_size: few; cdr3_aa: CSARDPGGSEKLFF; cdr3_nt: TGCAGTGCTAGAGATCCAGGGGGGTCCGAAAAACTGTTTTTT
v_call: TRBV12-3/TRBV12-4; d_call: -; j_call: TRBJ2-5; clone_size: few; cdr3_aa: CASRPGTYQETQYF; cdr3_nt: TGTGCCAGCAGGCCCGGGACCTACCAAGAGACCCAGTACTTC
v_call: TRBV29-1; d_call: TRBD2; j_call: TRBJ2-3; clone_size: -; cdr3_aa: CSVNEKKREFSADTQYF; cdr3_nt: TGCAGCGTTAACGAAAAAAAGCGGGAGTTCAGCGCAGATACGCAGTATTTT
v_call: TRBV20-1; d_call: TRBD2; j_call: TRBJ2-1; clone_size: many; cdr3_aa: CSASSPSGLAGVNEQFF; cdr3_nt: TGCAGTGCTAGTTCTCCCAGCGGTCTAGCGGGTGTCAATGAGCAGTTCTTC
v_call: TRBV5-1; d_call: TRBD1; j_call: TRBJ2-7; clone_size: once; cdr3_aa: CASSLSGTGDDEQYF; cdr3_nt: TGCGCCAGCAGCTTGTCTGGGACAGGGGATGACGAGCAGTACTTC
v_call: TRBV20-1; d_call: -; j_call: TRBJ2-7; clone_size: few; cdr3_aa: CSVPRAGQPYEQYF; cdr3_nt: TGCAGTGTTCCAAGAGCGGGACAACCCTACGAGCAGTACTTC
v_call: TRBV7-6; d_call: -; j_call: TRBJ2-1; clone_size: -; cdr3_aa: CASSLVVGGSYNEQFF; cdr3_nt: TGTGCCAGCAGCTTAGTAGTCGGGGGATCCTACAATGAGCAGTTCTTC
v_call: TRBV12-3/TRBV12-4; d_call: -; j_call: TRBJ1-3; clone_size: many; cdr3_aa: CASSRLGSGNTIYF; cdr3_nt: TGTGCCAGCAGTCGATTGGGCTCTGGAAACACCATATATTTT
v_call: TRBV20-1; d_call: -; j_call: TRBJ2-1; clone_size: many; cdr3_aa: CSARGFGDEQFF; cdr3_nt: TGCAGTGCTAGAGGCTTCGGGGACGAGCAGTTCTTC
v_call: TRBV12-3/TRBV12-4; d_call: TRBD1; j_call: TRBJ2-3; clone_size: few; cdr3_aa: CASSPLRDRGADTQYF; cdr3_nt: TGTGCCAGCAGTCCTCTCCGGGACAGGGGTGCAGATACGCAGTATTTT
v_call: TRBV7-2; d_call: -; j_call: TRBJ2-5; clone_size: -; cdr3_aa: CASSLEWGFVKTQYF; cdr3_nt: TGTGCCAGCAGCCTAGAGTGGGGGTTCGTGAAGACCCAGTACTTC
v_call: TRBV5-6; d_call: TRBD1; j_call: TRBJ2-7; clone_size: -; cdr3_aa: CASSSGQGPTYEQYF; cdr3_nt: TGTGCCAGCAGCTCTGGACAGGGCCCTACCTACGAGCAGTACTTC
v_call: TRBV29-1; d_call: -; j_call: TRBJ2-2; clone_size: many; cdr3_aa: CSVGTDPTGELFF; cdr3_nt: TGCAGCGTTGGTACAGACCCCACCGGGGAGCTGTTTTTT
v_call: TRBV5-1; d_call: -; j_call: TRBJ1-1; clone_size: many; cdr3_aa: CASSPGRVTEAFF; cdr3_nt: TGCGCCAGCAGCCCGGGGAGGGTTACTGAAGCTTTCTTT
v_call: TRBV20-1; d_call: -; j_call: TRBJ2-5; clone_size: few; cdr3_aa: CSARGSGEGETQYF; cdr3_nt: TGCAGTGCTAGAGGTAGCGGAGAAGGGGAGACCCAGTACTTC
v_call: TRBV25-1; d_call: -; j_call: TRBJ2-7; clone_size: -; cdr3_aa: CASTGGRTYEQYF; cdr3_nt: TGTGCCAGCACTGGGGGACGCACCTACGAGCAGTACTTC
v_call: TRBV19; d_call: -; j_call: TRBJ2-7; clone_size: -; cdr3_aa: CASSDINWYEQYF; cdr3_nt: TGTGCCAGTAGCGATATTAATTGGTACGAGCAGTACTTC
v_call: TRBV5-5; d_call: -; j_call: TRBJ1-6; clone_size: many; cdr3_aa: CASSLQNSPLHF; cdr3_nt: TGTGCCAGCAGCTTACAAAATTCACCCCTCCACTTT
v_call: TRBV29-1; d_call: TRBD1; j_call: TRBJ2-1; clone_size: many; cdr3_aa: CSVGTDTYNEQFF; cdr3_nt: TGCAGCGTCGGGACAGATACCTACAATGAGCAGTTCTTC
v_call: TRBV7-3; d_call: -; j_call: TRBJ2-1; clone_size: -; cdr3_aa: CASSLGGSSLPNEQFF; cdr3_nt: TGTGCCAGCAGCTTAGGAGGGAGCTCCCTCCCCAATGAGCAGTTCTTC
v_call: TRBV24-1; d_call: -; j_call: TRBJ2-2; clone_size: -; cdr3_aa: CATSDKGAGELFF; cdr3_nt: TGTGCCACCAGTGATAAGGGGGCCGGGGAGCTGTTTTTT
v_call: TRBV24-1; d_call: TRBD1; j_call: TRBJ2-1; clone_size: few; cdr3_aa: CATSGGQGIVYNEQFF; cdr3_nt: TGTGCCACCAGCGGTGGACAGGGGATTGTCTACAATGAGCAGTTCTTC
v_call: TRBV29-1; d_call: -; j_call: TRBJ1-5; clone_size: many; cdr3_aa: CSVGGGNQPQHF; cdr3_nt: TGCAGCGTTGGGGGGGGCAATCAGCCCCAGCATTTT